A single sample is the source of the 13 T cell receptor beta chains below, sequenced in a study of human T cells and chemical hapten exposure (dated by TCRdb to the early 2020s). The library was produced with RACE. Sequencer: NextSeq 500. TCRdb applied fastp at Q25 and MiXCR to the public reads, then kept only in-frame beta chains. For every CDR3 protein sequence, its rows merge into one entry that carries the most common genes and DNA. A total of around 110,000 distinct CDR3 sequences appear in this sample, about 12% of them only once. The ten top clones hold over 1.1% of the sample. The time point label, as the study defines it: patch test 1, 2 weeks after DPC sensitization. What this sample's treatment or condition label stands for: therapeutic diphenylcyclopropenone sensitization with weekly scalp DPC. This sample comprised whole blood, obtained in connection with sensitization to the hapten diphenylcyclopropenone (DPC). These receptors all come from a woman between 50 and 59 years old with alopecia areata. Some clones in this sample may be carry-over from other donors' samples.

The chain combines TRBV6-2 or TRBV6-3 with TRBJ1-1, with 9 bases lining up with TRBD1. Germline V CDR1 and CDR2: MNHEY, SVGEGT. With 6 bases clipped from V and 6 bases from J, the junction kept 8 bases outside the gene matches. This CDR3 has 14 amino acids. The CDR3 nucleotides are TGTGCCAGCAGCTTACCGGGACAGGGCCCTGAAGCTTTCTTT. Translated, it gives CASSLPGQGPEAFF.

This clonotype occurred many times. The rearrangement links TRBV20-1 to TRBJ2-3, with D perhaps TRBD2 (5 bases). The CDR3 is made up of 12 amino acids. Germline V gene data show CDR1 as DFQATT and CDR2 as SNEGSKA (reference sequence). V lost 5 bases and J 5 bases, leaving 11 bases between the germline ends. The CDR3 reads CSARPAGDTQYF. The CDR3 DNA reads as TGCAGTGCTCGCCCCGCGGGAGATACGCAGTATTTT.

The sample holds many counts of this clonotype. The chain combines TRBV10-3 with TRBJ1-5; D unresolved. CDR1 is ENHRY and CDR2 is SYGVKD in the germline V gene. V shed 4 bases and J shed 0 bases, with 4 bases lying between them. CDR3 size: 13 residues. This CDR3 is CAISGDSNQPQHF. The DNA of the CDR3 is TGTGCCATCAGTGGGGATAGCAATCAGCCCCAGCATTTT.

This clonotype was seen just once. CDR3 residues: CASSSPGENTGELFF. CDR3 nucleotides: TGTGCCAGCAGTTCCCCCGGGGAGAACACCGGGGAGCTGTTTTTT. The chain employs TRBV27 and TRBJ2-2, with D maybe TRBD2 (5 bases). Trimming shortened V by 4 bases and J by 1 base, and 10 bases separated the two germline ends. The CDR3 runs 15 residues. Germline V CDR1 and CDR2: MNHEY, SMNVEV (reference sequence).

This clonotype was seen once. A single base separates this from a much larger clone, so it may be a read error. The V gene is TRBV24-1, the J gene TRBJ2-2; TRBD2 aligns across 10 bases. The length of the CDR3 is 16 residues. Germline V gene sequence: CDR1 KGHDR, CDR2 SFDVKD. The V segment lost 5 bases and the J segment 5 bases; nucleotides outside the gene matches: 7. In DNA, the CDR3 is TGTGCCACCAGTGCCCCTAGCGGGAGTATGACCGGGGAGCTGTTTTTT. This encodes CATSAPSGSMTGELFF.

This clonotype was seen repeatedly, ten times or more. This chain connects TRBV18 to TRBJ1-1, with D perhaps TRBD1 (5 bases). The CDR3 totals 13 residues. CDR1 is KGHSH, CDR2 LQKENI, per germline. V shed 2 bases and J shed 5 bases, with 9 bases lying between them. The CDR3 DNA is TGTGCCAGCTCACCATCACAGGAAACTGAAGCTTTCTTT. Translation: CASSPSQETEAFF.

This clonotype was seen at least ten times. The chain has TRBV6-6 and TRBJ2-6; D ambiguous. Trimming cost V 6 bases and J 2 bases, with 5 bases left between them. CDR3 size: 13 residues. Germline V CDR1 and CDR2: MNHNY, SVGAGI (reference sequence). CDR3 DNA: TGTGCCAGCAGCTCCGCTGGGGCCAACGTCCTGACTTTC. This codes for CASSSAGANVLTF.

This clonotype was observed at least ten times. This chain joins TRBV28 and TRBJ2-7; possibly TRBD1 for D (6 bases). V was pared by 2 bases and J by 4 bases, with 6 bases between. The CDR3 is 12 residues long. Germline-derived CDR1 and CDR2 are MDHEN and SYDVKM. CDR3 DNA sequence: TGTGCCAGCAGTTTACAGGGGTACGAGCAGTACTTC. It translates to CASSLQGYEQYF.

The gene calls are TRBV3-1 and TRBJ2-7; the match to TRBD1 covers 9 bases. This CDR3 is built from 14 residues. J gave up 3 bases and V 3 bases, and 3 bases lay outside the gene matches. Germline CDR1 is LGHDT and CDR2 is YNNKEL (reference sequence). CDR3 sequence reads: CASSHRTGVYEQYF. The CDR3 DNA is TGTGCCAGCAGCCATAGGACAGGGGTCTACGAGCAGTACTTC.

This clonotype was recorded a few times. The chain carries TRBV20-1 and TRBJ2-5, with TRBD2 matching over 8 bases. This CDR3 comprises 14 residues. The junction had 9 bases not matched to a gene; V was cut back by 5 bases and J by 4 bases. CDR1 and CDR2 from the germline V gene are DFQATT and SNEGSKA (reference sequence). CDR3 coding DNA: TGCAGTGCTGGAATGAACAGCGGGAGAGAGACCCAGTACTTC. Its protein is CSAGMNSGRETQYF.

This clonotype occurred many times. The chain combines TRBV6-6 with TRBJ1-5, with TRBD1 matching 8 bases. This CDR3 region has 16 residues. Germline lookup yields CDR1 MNHNY and CDR2 SVGAGI (reference sequence). Trimming removed 2 bases from V and 0 bases from J; junction bases left unmatched: 3. The CDR3 nucleotides are TGTGCCAGCAGTTACGAGACAGGGGCTAGCAATCAGCCCCAGCATTTT. Residues: CASSYETGASNQPQHF.

About this clonotype: A much larger clone lies a single base off, so this may be a read error. The rearrangement links TRBV4-1 to TRBJ2-5; 7 nucleotides align to TRBD1. The germline CDR1 and CDR2 sequences are MGHRA and YSYEKL. The CDR3 runs 16 residues. The CDR3 region has the DNA TGCACCAGCAGCCCCGGCCCGGGACAGACTCCCGGGACCCAGTACTTC. This encodes CTSSPGPGQTPGTQYF.

This clonotype was seen repeatedly, ten times or more. J is TRBJ2-7 and V is TRBV28; a possible D gene is TRBD1 (5 bases). The V and J ends lost 3 bases and 5 bases respectively, with 5 bases between them. Germline V CDR1 and CDR2: MDHEN, SYDVKM. CDR3 length: 11 residues. The CDR3 sequence is CASSFRDEQYF. DNA for the CDR3: TGTGCCAGCAGTTTCAGGGACGAGCAGTACTTC.